This note documents a single T cell receptor (beta chain) sequence. The antigen is undetermined. Germline-derived CDR1 and CDR2 are MNHEY and SVGAGI. V shed 6 bases and J shed 3 bases, with 9 bases lying between them. The CDR3 is 13 residues long. Sequencing used immunoSEQ multiplex PCR; TCRdb keeps in-frame clones, though not all of them. The profile covers over 95,000 clones, with over 85% appearing a single time and 0.7% to 1% taken by the ten largest. These data are taken from a study of OX40 agonist ivuxolimab in advanced cancers. Study summary: Each dose-escalation patient presented with hepatocellular carcinoma, melanoma, renal cell or head and neck cancer. Points from the study as a whole: Averaging showed that CD8+ T cells had more expanded clones than CD4+ did. Both CD4+ and CD8+ T cell populations in blood had undergone clonal expansion by week 6 at 0.1 to 3.0 mg/kg.

The rearrangement joins TRBV6-5 to TRBJ2-1; possible D gene TRBD1, 6 bases. The specimen was CD4+ or CD8+ T cells sorted from blood, collected in a trial of the OX40 agonist ivuxolimab. This clonotype was obtained from an adult with an advanced solid tumor such as melanoma, head and neck, liver or kidney cancer. CDR3 nucleotide sequence: TGTGCCAGCAGAAACAGGGTCTACAATGAGCAGTTCTTC. It is translated as CASRNRVYNEQFF.